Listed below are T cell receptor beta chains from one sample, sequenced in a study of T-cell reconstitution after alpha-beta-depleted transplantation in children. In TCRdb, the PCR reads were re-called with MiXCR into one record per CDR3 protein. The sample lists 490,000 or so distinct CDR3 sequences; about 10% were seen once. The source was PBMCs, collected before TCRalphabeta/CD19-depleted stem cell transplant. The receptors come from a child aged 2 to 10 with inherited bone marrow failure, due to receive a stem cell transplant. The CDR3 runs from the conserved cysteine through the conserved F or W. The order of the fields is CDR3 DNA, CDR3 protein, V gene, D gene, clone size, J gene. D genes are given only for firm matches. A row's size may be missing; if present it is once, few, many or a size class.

TGTGCCAGCTCACCCAGCGGGGGTGGAGAGCAGTACTTC | CASSPSGGGEQYF | TRBV18 | TRBD2 | few | TRBJ2-7
TGTGCCAGCAGTTACTCGAGGCAGGGGGCGTACGAGCAGTACTTC | CASSYSRQGAYEQYF | TRBV6-5 | TRBD1 | many | TRBJ2-7
TGTGCCAGCAGTTTATCTTTCCGCCCGAGACTAGACACGGGCGAGCAGTACTTC | CASSLSFRPRLDTGEQYF | TRBV27 | . | many | TRBJ2-7
TGTGCCAGCAGTTTATCCAGTCTTGGAGGGGCCTACGAGCAGTACTTC | CASSLSSLGGAYEQYF | TRBV27 | . | many | TRBJ2-7
TGTGCCAGCAGCCCCGGACAGGGCGACTCCTACAATGAGCAGTTCTTC | CASSPGQGDSYNEQFF | TRBV7-9 | TRBD1 | many | TRBJ2-1
TGTGCCACCAGCTCCCCCGCCGTCTCTGGGGCCAACGTCCTGACTTTC | CATSSPAVSGANVLTF | TRBV15 | . | many | TRBJ2-6
TGTGCCAGCAGTTCCCCCGGCGGGAGTCAATATACGCAGTATTTT | CASSSPGGSQYTQYF | TRBV28 | TRBD2 | many | TRBJ2-3
TGTGCCAGCAGTCTACGACTAGCGGGAGGATTAAATGAGCAGTTCTTC | CASSLRLAGGLNEQFF | TRBV12-3/TRBV12-4 | TRBD2 | many | TRBJ2-1
TGCAGTGCTTGGACAGGGGCAAACTTCTCCTACGAGCAGTACTTC | CSAWTGANFSYEQYF | TRBV20-1 | TRBD1 | . | TRBJ2-7
TGTGCCAGTAGTTATGGTTTGAGATATGGCTACACCTTC | CASSYGLRYGYTF | TRBV19 | . | . | TRBJ1-2
TGCTGCGCTAGGGAGGTTCGAGCGAGAAACCCCTTGTACGAGCAGTACTTC | CCAREVRARNPLYEQYF | TRBV20-1 | . | . | TRBJ2-7
TGTGCCAGCAGTGAAAGGAAGGGGGAGGGCCAAGAGACCCAGTACTTC | CASSERKGEGQETQYF | TRBV25-1 | . | . | TRBJ2-5
TGCAGCGTTGGAGGACTAGCGGGAGTCGCGGGGCGCACAGATACGCAGTATTTT | CSVGGLAGVAGRTDTQYF | TRBV29-1 | TRBD2 | many | TRBJ2-3
TGTGCCAGCAGGAGGGTTAGCGGGAGAATCGGGGAGCTGTTTTTT | CASRRVSGRIGELFF | TRBV12-3/TRBV12-4 | TRBD2 | many | TRBJ2-2
TGCAGTGCTACCCCGACTAGCGGAGCCTCCTACAATGAGCAGTTCTTC | CSATPTSGASYNEQFF | TRBV20-1 | TRBD2 | many | TRBJ2-1
TGTGCCAGCAGTTCCCCGCTCAGGGCCCCAGTACACAATGAGCAGTTCTTC | CASSSPLRAPVHNEQFF | TRBV28 | . | many | TRBJ2-1
TGCAGTGTGGGCAGGGATTCCTACGAGCAGTACTTC | CSVGRDSYEQYF | TRBV20-1 | . | . | TRBJ2-7
TGTGCCAGCGTCGGCCCCTACACCGGGGAGCTGTTTTTT | CASVGPYTGELFF | TRBV11-2 | . | many | TRBJ2-2
TGTGCCAGCAGCCTACAGGGGGCGGCCTACAATGAGCAGTTCTTC | CASSLQGAAYNEQFF | TRBV7-9 | TRBD1 | many | TRBJ2-1
TGCGCCAGCAGCTTGGGTAGAATAACTAATGAAAAACTGTTTTTT | CASSLGRITNEKLFF | TRBV5-1 | . | many | TRBJ1-4
TGTGCCATCAGCCACCCCCCGGGACAGGGCGCGAACACCGGGGAGCTGTTTTTT | CAISHPPGQGANTGELFF | TRBV10-3 | TRBD1 | . | TRBJ2-2
TGTGCCAGCAGACACCGGCCCGGTAGCGGCTCCTACGAGCAGTACTTC | CASRHRPGSGSYEQYF | TRBV7-8 | . | many | TRBJ2-7
TGTGCCAGCAGTGAGGAGGCGGGAGGGATTTACTCAGATACGCAGTATTTT | CASSEEAGGIYSDTQYF | TRBV2 | TRBD2 | . | TRBJ2-3
TGTGCCAGCACCGCATTGTACGGGAGGCTCCCCTACGAGCAGTACTTC | CASTALYGRLPYEQYF | TRBV28 | TRBD2 | many | TRBJ2-7
TGTGCCAGCTCGGGACAGGCTTCCTACGAGCAGTACTTC | CASSGQASYEQYF | TRBV7-9 | TRBD1 | . | TRBJ2-7
TGCGCCAGCAGCCAAACAATTACTCGACCTGAAGCTTTCTTT | CASSQTITRPEAFF | TRBV4-3 | . | many | TRBJ1-1
TGTGCCAGCAGGGCAGGGAGTAGCTCCTACAATGAGCAGTTCTTC | CASRAGSSSYNEQFF | TRBV2 | . | few | TRBJ2-1
TGCGCCAGCAGCCAAGATACTATTGGAGTAGCGGCGAACACCGGGGAGCTGTTTTTT | CASSQDTIGVAANTGELFF | TRBV4-3 | . | many | TRBJ2-2
TGTGCCAGCAGTTGGGCAGATGGGGAGCTGTTTTTT | CASSWADGELFF | TRBV27 | . | few | TRBJ2-2